This TCR beta chain was retrieved from a study of early T cells in non-severe SARS-CoV-2 infection. Study information: The chains were unpaired, and the sequenced material was bulk RNA from unsorted whole blood. Study findings and constraints: VDJdb matching skewed toward anti-spike CD8 responses, missing private and CD4 specificities.

Individual cDNA molecules carried attached unique molecular identifiers. TCRdb reanalysed the 5' RACE reads using MiXCR and keeps one entry per CDR3 protein. The data contain tens of thousands of distinct CDR3 sequences, around 16% of them singletons. The CDR3 sequence is 14 residues long. J was trimmed by 2 bases and V by 4 bases; bases with no gene match: 4. Germline loops: CDR1 DFQATT, CDR2 SNEGSKA (reference sequence). A remark on this clonotype: What it recognizes is unknown.

V usage is TRBV20-1 and J usage is TRBJ2-2, with 7 bases matching TRBD2. The sequences come from whole blood, collected at baseline. The sequence was obtained from an adult who was a healthcare worker with PCR-confirmed SARS-CoV-2 infection or an uninfected control (not recorded which). Here the CDR3 DNA reads TGCAGTGCTAACCGGGGGGTAAACACCGGGGAGCTGTTTTTT. Amino acid sequence: CSANRGVNTGELFF.